A selection of T cell receptor beta chains follows, all from one sample in a study of shared clonotypes between healthy human individuals. Here immunoSEQ multiplex PCR was the method, and the copy in TCRdb shows in-frame clones only, minus some. The sample gives 190,000 or so clones, approximately 60% of which show up once; 8.5% to 12% is in the top ten. Material for sequencing was memory CD4+ T cells sorted from blood. The receptor set was obtained from a man aged 25 to 40 in good health. The CDR3 runs from the conserved cysteine through the conserved F or W. The D gene is left open where the match is weak. A clone size is listed for some rows: how often the clone was seen (once, few, many), or a class if it is expanded.

CDR3 | DNA | D | V | size | J
CASSEWTSRLFNEQFF | TGTGCCAGCAGTGAGTGGACTAGCCGTTTGTTCAATGAGCAGTTCTTC | TRBD2 | TRBV2 | - | TRBJ2-1
CASSFLQGAGYGYTF | TGTGCCAGCAGTTTTTTACAGGGGGCAGGCTATGGCTACACCTTC | TRBD1 | TRBV28 | few | TRBJ1-2
CATSRAGRGYSYEQYF | TGTGCCACCAGCAGAGCAGGCAGGGGGTATTCCTACGAGCAGTACTTC | TRBD1 | TRBV15 | - | TRBJ2-7
CASSLGGSGITYNEQFF | TGTGCCAGCAGCTTAGGGGGTAGCGGTATTACCTACAATGAGCAGTTCTTC | - | TRBV7-2 | - | TRBJ2-1
CASSPSGRFYNEQFF | TGTGCCAGCTCACCTAGCGGGAGATTCTACAATGAGCAGTTCTTC | TRBD2 | TRBV18 | - | TRBJ2-1
CATNLGVTSYNEQFF | TGTGCCACCAACCTCGGGGTTACCTCCTACAATGAGCAGTTCTTC | - | TRBV15 | - | TRBJ2-1
CASSPDYGYTF | TGTGCCAGCAGTCCCGACTATGGCTACACCTTC | - | TRBV6-1 | many | TRBJ1-2
CASSYSGRALSYEQYF | TGTGCCAGCAGTTATAGCGGGAGGGCCTTATCCTACGAGCAGTACTTC | TRBD2 | TRBV6-5 | - | TRBJ2-7
CASSELQASGNTIYF | TGTGCCAGCAGTGAGCTGCAGGCCTCTGGAAACACCATATATTTT | - | TRBV2 | - | TRBJ1-3
CSVAQGAYGYTF | TGCAGCGTTGCTCAGGGAGCCTATGGCTACACCTTC | - | TRBV29-1 | - | TRBJ1-2
CASSSAGQGEETQYF | TGTGCCAGCAGCTCCGCTGGACAGGGAGAAGAGACCCAGTACTTC | TRBD1 | TRBV7-9 | - | TRBJ2-5
CASRLTGTSYNEQFF | TGTGCCAGCAGACTTACCGGGACTAGCTACAATGAGCAGTTCTTC | TRBD2 | TRBV7-2 | few | TRBJ2-1
CASSLRTGGNYGYTF | TGCGCCAGCAGCCTCCGGACAGGGGGCAACTATGGCTACACCTTC | TRBD1 | TRBV4-1 | - | TRBJ1-2
CASSLGTGVYGYTF | TGCGCCAGCAGCTTGGGCACAGGGGTGTATGGCTACACCTTC | TRBD1 | TRBV5-1 | - | TRBJ1-2
CASSVGSQGYGYTF | TGTGCCAGCAGCGTAGGCTCACAGGGATATGGCTACACCTTC | - | TRBV9 | - | TRBJ1-2
CASSMRGGRETQYF | TGTGCCAGTAGTATGCGGGGGGGTCGTGAGACCCAGTACTTC | TRBD2 | TRBV19 | - | TRBJ2-5
CASSEAPGTGIDTQYF | TGTGCCAGCAGTGAAGCACCCGGGACAGGAATAGATACGCAGTATTTT | TRBD1 | TRBV2 | - | TRBJ2-3
CASGTRQGETQYF | TGTGCCAGCGGGACTAGGCAAGGAGAGACCCAGTACTTC | TRBD2 | TRBV7-6 | - | TRBJ2-5
CASSSLSPGHPTYEQYF | TGTGCCAGTAGTAGTCTCTCCCCGGGACACCCTACCTACGAGCAGTACTTC | - | TRBV19 | - | TRBJ2-7
CAISGFTSGSWGANVLTF | TGTGCCATCTCGGGGTTCACTAGCGGGAGTTGGGGGGCCAACGTCCTGACTTTC | TRBD2 | TRBV10-3 | - | TRBJ2-6
CASSTRIGGGNQPQHF | TGTGCCAGCAGTACCCGGATAGGCGGGGGCAATCAGCCCCAGCATTTT | - | TRBV27 | - | TRBJ1-5